The 10 T cell receptor beta chains presented below share a single source sample, sequenced in a study of OX40 agonist ivuxolimab in advanced cancers. Only in-frame clones appear in the TCRdb table, and some are missing; sequencing was by immunoSEQ multiplex PCR. The data contain more than 70,000 clones, more than 80% of them seen just once; the ten biggest clones take up 1.5% to 2%. The starting material was CD4+ or CD8+ T cells sorted from blood, obtained in a trial of the OX40 agonist ivuxolimab. These receptors originate from an adult with an advanced solid tumor such as melanoma, head and neck, liver or kidney cancer.

This chain joins TRBV9 and TRBJ2-7, with 9 bases lining up with TRBD2. The length of the CDR3 is 15 residues. The germline gives CDR1 SGDLS, CDR2 YYNGEE. The J segment lost 1 base and the V segment lost 4 bases, leaving 6 bases of the junction unmatched. DNA for the CDR3: TGTGCCAGCAGCCCCCGACTAGCGGATTCCTACGAGCAGTACTTC. Amino acid sequence: CASSPRLADSYEQYF.

The genes are TRBV6-1 and TRBJ2-3; a possible D gene is TRBD1 (5 bases). V lost 4 bases and J lost 1, with 9 bases in between. This CDR3 has 14 amino acids. Germline values: CDR1 MNHNS, CDR2 SASEGT. This chain's CDR3 is CASSGQMRTDTQYF. As DNA, the CDR3 is TGTGCCAGCAGTGGACAGATGCGCACAGATACGCAGTATTTT.

In this sample, this clone turned up once. The chain's CDR3 is CAWSASSPRETQYF. The CDR3 DNA follows: TGTGCCTGGAGTGCCTCCTCTCCCAGAGAGACCCAGTACTTC. The V and J genes are TRBV30 and TRBJ2-5; D is unclear. This CDR3 contains 14 residues. Per germline, CDR1 GTSNPN and CDR2 SVGIG (reference sequence). V lost 1 base and J 4 bases, leaving 13 bases between the germline ends. The whole variable domain, remainder taken from reference TRBV30 and TRBJ2-5, is SQTIHQWPATLVQPVGSPLSLECTVEGTSNPNLYWYRQAAGRGLQLLFYSVGIGQISSEVPQNLSASRPQDRQFILSSKKLLLSDSGFYLCAWSASSPRETQYFGPGTRLLVL.

The rearrangement links TRBV30 to TRBJ1-5; D is unresolved. The V and J ends lost 2 bases and 1 base respectively, with 9 bases between them. CDR3 length: 14 amino acids. Per germline, CDR1 GTSNPN and CDR2 SVGIG (reference sequence). The CDR3 sequence: CAWSMGWSNQPQHF. The CDR3 DNA reads as TGTGCCTGGAGTATGGGATGGAGCAATCAGCCCCAGCATTTT. Combining the CDR3 with reference TRBV30 and TRBJ1-5 gives the whole variable domain SQTIHQWPATLVQPVGSPLSLECTVEGTSNPNLYWYRQAAGRGLQLLFYSVGIGQISSEVPQNLSASRPQDRQFILSSKKLLLSDSGFYLCAWSMGWSNQPQHFGDGTRLSIL.

The V call is TRBV6-5, the J call TRBJ2-2; D is uncertain. Trimming removed 7 bases at V and 2 bases at J, with 8 bases between. CDR3 length: 13 amino acids. Germline assignment: CDR1 MNHEY and CDR2 SVGAGI. The CDR3 bases are TGTGCCAGCACCCCGGCCAACACCGGGGAGCTGTTTTTT. Its protein is CASTPANTGELFF.

The V and J genes are TRBV5-6 and TRBJ2-7; D is ambiguous. The CDR3 consists of 13 residues. Trimming removed 2 bases from V and 3 bases from J, with 9 bases in between. The V gene's germline CDR1 is SGHDT and CDR2 YYEEEE. CDR3 in DNA: TGTGCCAGCAGCTTTGGAACCGACTACGAGCAGTACTTC. It specifies CASSFGTDYEQYF.

The rearrangement uses TRBV5-1 and TRBJ2-3; D possibly corresponds to TRBD1 (6 bases). V was trimmed by 3 bases and J by 4 bases, leaving 15 bases between them. Germline V gene sequence: CDR1 SGHRS, CDR2 YFSETQ. This CDR3 has 15 amino acids. The CDR3: CASSWGPGPPDTQYF. The CDR3 DNA sequence: TGCGCCAGCAGCTGGGGGCCAGGGCCCCCAGATACGCAGTATTTT.

The chain carries TRBV7-3 and TRBJ2-6, with D maybe TRBD2 (6 bases). CDR3 size: 19 residues. V lost 4 bases to trimming and J lost 2 bases, with 21 bases between them. CDR1 is SGHTA, CDR2 FQGTGA, per germline. In DNA, the CDR3 is TGTGCCAGCAGCTCCCTCCCTCAGGAGGGCCTAACTGGGGCCAACGTCCTGACTTTC. Protein product: CASSSLPQEGLTGANVLTF.

The chain recombines TRBV18 with TRBJ1-1; 10 bases are a match to TRBD1. With V trimmed by 3 bases and J by 8 bases, 0 bases remained unmatched. CDR1 is KGHSH and CDR2 is LQKENI in the germline V gene. This CDR3 is 12 amino acids long. In DNA form, the CDR3 reads TGTGCCAGCTCACCGGGACAGGGGGAAGCTTTCTTT. Translation gives CASSPGQGEAFF.

V usage is TRBV11-3 and J usage is TRBJ2-7; 8 bases match TRBD2. Germline-derived CDR1 and CDR2 are SGHNT and YENEEA. Trimming cost V 0 bases and J 4 bases; bases outside gene matches: 5. The CDR3 spans 15 residues. The CDR3 reads CASSLDPAGEYEQYF. In nucleotides, the CDR3 is TGTGCCAGCAGCTTAGATCCAGCGGGAGAATACGAGCAGTACTTC. Full variable domain (remainder filled in from reference TRBV11-3 and TRBJ2-7): EAGVVQSPRYKIIEKKQPVAFWCNPISGHNTLYWYLQNLGQGPELLIRYENEEAVDDSQLPKDRFSAERLKGVDSTLKIQPAELGDSAVYLCASSLDPAGEYEQYFGPGTRLTVT.